The 27 T cell receptor beta chains below were found in one sample sequenced in a study of patients with pleural tuberculosis. TCRdb reprocessed the reads with MiXCR, giving one entry per CDR3 protein. This table holds 25,000 to 30,000 distinct CDR3 sequences, 15% to 20% found once. Material: peripheral blood. The receptors stem from a human donor with pleural tuberculosis.

This clonotype was seen many times. V is TRBV7-2 and J is TRBJ2-3; the D is unclear. V was trimmed by 6 bases and J by 3 bases, leaving 16 bases between them. The CDR3 runs 15 residues. The V gene's germline CDR1 is SGHTA and CDR2 FQGNSA. CDR3 protein: CASRFGVGLTDTQYF. Written as DNA, the CDR3 is TGTGCCAGCAGGTTCGGAGTAGGGCTGACAGATACGCAGTATTTT.

The sample holds many counts of this clonotype. The chain employs TRBV4-1 and TRBJ2-2, with D unresolved. Trimming left V 0 bases short and J 0 bases short, with 8 bases between. The CDR3 consists of 16 residues. Germline V gene sequence: CDR1 MGHRA, CDR2 YSYEKL. CDR3 sequence reads: CASSQDIQANTGELFF. DNA for the CDR3: TGCGCCAGCAGCCAAGATATCCAGGCGAACACCGGGGAGCTGTTTTTT.

The chain joins TRBV12-3 or TRBV12-4 to TRBJ2-7; D might be TRBD1 (5 bases). The germline V and J ends were trimmed by 5 bases and 0 bases, with 14 bases remaining between them. There are 15 residues in the CDR3. CDR3 protein: CASSQGAQGSYEQYF. The CDR3 region has the DNA TGTGCCAGCAGTCAAGGGGCGCAGGGCTCCTACGAGCAGTACTTC.

This clonotype came up many times. The CDR3 reads CASSFFLGTVNTEAFF. CDR3 coding DNA: TGTGCCAGCAGCTTCTTCTTGGGGACGGTGAACACTGAAGCTTTCTTT. This chain uses TRBV7-8 with TRBJ1-1, with a weak D call TRBD1 (5 bases). Germline loops: CDR1 SGHVS, CDR2 FQNEAQ. The length of the CDR3 is 16 residues. The V and J ends lost 3 bases and 0 bases respectively, with 14 bases between them.

This clonotype was observed a handful of times. Germline is not matched at one junction end, which may reflect a read error. The chain has TRBV4-2 and TRBJ1-1, with D maybe TRBD1 (6 bases). Germline V gene lookup returns CDR1 LGHNA and CDR2 YNFKEQ. The CDR3 runs 14 residues. CDR3 bases: TGTGCCAGCAGCCAAGCAGGCGGGGACACTGAAGCCTTCTTT. It specifies CASSQAGGDTEAFF.

As regards this clonotype: One end of the junction does not line up with germline, which may come from a read error. The genes are TRBV28 and TRBJ2-1; 7 bases are shared with TRBD2. CDR3 length: 12 amino acids. The V gene's germline CDR1 is MDHEN and CDR2 SYDVKM. CDR3 in DNA: TGTGTCAGCAGTTTAGGGAGGGTTGGGCAGTTCTTC. Translated: CVSSLGRVGQFF.

This clonotype was recorded once. A much larger clone is a single base away; this may be a read error. The chain uses TRBV24-1 and TRBJ2-5; D perhaps matches TRBD2 (6 bases). Trimming took 4 bases from V and 4 from J, leaving 12 bases between them. The germline V gene has CDR1 KGHDR and CDR2 SFDVKD. The CDR3 spans 14 residues. The CDR3 spells CATSDRDWTETQYF. CDR3 sequence (DNA): TGTGCCACCAGTGACCGGGACTGGACAGAGACCCAGTACTTC.

This clonotype occurred many times. The chain is built from TRBV28 and TRBJ2-7; 7 bases map to TRBD1. V dropped 6 bases and J dropped 1; count of bases not matched to a gene: 12. The CDR3 covers 16 residues. Germline CDR1 is MDHEN and CDR2 is SYDVKM. CDR3 sequence (DNA): TGTGCCAGCAGCCAATCCGGGACAGCCCCTTCCTACGAGCAGTACTTC. Its translation is CASSQSGTAPSYEQYF.

This clonotype was counted at least ten times. This sequence joins TRBV9 and TRBJ1-1; TRBD1 aligns across 7 bases. V was clipped by 3 bases and J by 6 bases; unmatched bases: 17. Germline-derived CDR1 and CDR2 are SGDLS and YYNGEE. The CDR3 is 17 amino acids. The CDR3 sequence: CASSAGGGGQKVAEAFF. The CDR3 nucleotides are TGTGCCAGCAGCGCCGGAGGGGGGGGACAGAAGGTCGCTGAAGCTTTCTTT.

This clonotype occurred many times. The V gene is TRBV20-1, the J gene TRBJ2-5; 12 bases line up with TRBD2. CDR1 and CDR2 from the germline V gene are DFQATT and SNEGSKA (reference sequence). The length of the CDR3 is 15 residues. Losses at the gene ends were 0 bases for V and 4 bases for J; bases not matched to a gene: 3. The CDR3 sequence is CSARDRLAGVETQYF. The DNA for the CDR3 is TGCAGTGCTAGAGACAGACTAGCGGGGGTAGAGACCCAGTACTTC.

On this clonotype: The final CDR3 position lacks the conserved phenylalanine or tryptophan, pointing to a likely read error. Because the CDR3's place on the DNA is in doubt, the DNA is left out and the CDR3 is given as listed by TCRdb. The chain joins TRBV5-1 to TRBJ2-7; the table calls TRBD1, which could not be checked here. Germline CDR1 reads SGHRS; CDR2 reads YFSETQ. The CDR3 is 15 residues long, counting both termini. CDR3 loop: CASSRAGTGTYEQCL.

This clonotype is medium-sized (0.01 to 0.1%) by share. This chain uses TRBV28 with TRBJ2-5; TRBD2 aligns across 12 bases. Per germline, CDR1 MDHEN and CDR2 SYDVKM. V gave up 5 bases and J gave up 4 bases; unmatched junction bases: 5. This CDR3 contains 15 residues. The CDR3 nucleotides read TGTGCCAGCAGTGCGACTAGCGGGAGTATAGAGACCCAGTACTTC. This sequence encodes CASSATSGSIETQYF.

This clonotype was recorded many times. The genes are TRBV7-6 and TRBJ2-5; 7 bases are a match to TRBD1. Germline-derived CDR1 and CDR2 are SGHVS and FNYEAQ. This CDR3 region has 16 residues. V lost 5 bases, J lost 2 bases, and 11 bases stayed unmatched. This chain's CDR3 is CASSRLGTERQETQYF. The CDR3, as DNA: TGTGCCAGCAGCCGACTCGGGACAGAGCGACAAGAGACCCAGTACTTC.

On this clonotype: Sequence at one end of the junction differs from germline and may be a read error. This chain connects TRBV20-1 to TRBJ1-1; D is unclear. There are 10 residues in the CDR3. Germline V gene sequence: CDR1 DFQATT, CDR2 SNEGSKA (reference sequence). This chain's CDR3 is CSTREAEAFF. CDR3 nucleotides: TGCAGTACTAGAGAGGCTGAAGCTTTCTTT.

With regard to this clonotype: The junction departs from germline at one end; a sequencing error may be responsible. This chain uses TRBV19 with TRBJ1-6; the match to TRBD1 covers 9 bases. The CDR3 contains 14 residues. Per germline, CDR1 LNHDA and CDR2 SQIVND (reference sequence). CDR3: CSSIEGQGWSPLHF. The DNA for the CDR3 is TGTTCCAGTATCGAGGGACAGGGTTGGTCACCCCTCCACTTT.

This clonotype has at least ten counts. The rearrangement links TRBV10-3 to TRBJ2-1; D not resolved. With 5 bases removed from V and 7 bases from J, the gap between germline ends came to 15 bases. From germline, CDR1 is ENHRY and CDR2 SYGVKD. The length of the CDR3 is 14 residues. The CDR3: CAISTTEGLNEQFF. DNA for the CDR3: TGTGCCATCAGTACTACCGAAGGCCTGAATGAGCAGTTCTTC.

There are many counts of this clonotype. The chain has TRBV7-9 and TRBJ2-5; D remains unclear. There are 14 residues in the CDR3. Germline V lookup: CDR1 SEHNR, CDR2 FQNEAQ (reference sequence). The ends were cut back, 1 base at V and 5 bases at J, with 11 bases in the middle. Here the CDR3 DNA reads TGTGCCAGCAGCTTAGTCAGCGCGAAGGAGACCCAGTACTTC. Its protein is CASSLVSAKETQYF.

In this sample, this clonotype turned up many times. This chain uses TRBV7-8 with TRBJ2-1; 14 nucleotides agree with TRBD2. With 5 bases clipped from V and 7 bases from J, the junction kept 7 bases outside the gene matches. Germline CDR1 and CDR2: SGHVS and FQNEAQ. This CDR3 comprises 16 residues. The CDR3 DNA reads as TGTGCCAGCAGCATCGGACTAGCGGGAGGAGGAAATGAGCAGTTCTTC. Its translation is CASSIGLAGGGNEQFF.

This clonotype was seen ten or more times. This rearrangement joins TRBV7-6 to TRBJ2-7; D might be TRBD1 (6 bases). Trimming took off 4 bases at V and 6 bases at J, with 19 bases between the two ends. Germline CDR1 and CDR2: SGHVS and FNYEAQ. This CDR3 has 15 residues. The CDR3 coding sequence is TGTGCCAGCAGCTCCCCCCCGCAGGGGATTCGCGAGCAGTACTTC. This sequence encodes CASSSPPQGIREQYF.

This clonotype was counted at least ten times. The chain carries TRBV7-9 and TRBJ1-1; TRBD1 aligns across 11 bases. The CDR3 loop spans 15 amino acids. After removal of 8 bases from V and 0 bases from J, the junction contained 5 bases not matched to a gene. Germline CDR1 reads SEHNR; CDR2 reads FQNEAQ (reference sequence). The CDR3 loop reads CASGRTGGMNTEAFF. CDR3 nucleotides: TGTGCCAGCGGACGGACAGGGGGCATGAACACTGAAGCTTTCTTT.

This clonotype was recorded many times. The V and J genes are TRBV6-4 and TRBJ2-3; TRBD2 matches 11 bases. Germline V gene data show CDR1 as MRHNA and CDR2 as SNTAGT. J gave up 4 bases and V 0 bases, and 0 bases lay outside the gene matches. The CDR3 is 15 amino acids. CDR3 loop: CASSDSLAGADTQYF. As DNA, the CDR3 is TGTGCCAGCAGTGACTCACTAGCGGGAGCAGATACGCAGTATTTT.

This clonotype appeared many times. DNA for the CDR3: TGTGCCAGCAGCTTAAGAAAGGGGGCTCGAAATGAGCAGTTCTTC. Its translation is CASSLRKGARNEQFF. The chain uses TRBV7-3 and TRBJ2-1; TRBD1 matches 7 bases. This CDR3 is built from 15 residues. V lost 1 base and J lost 7; bases outside the gene matches: 7. CDR1 is SGHTA, CDR2 FQGTGA, per germline. The whole variable domain, remainder taken from reference TRBV7-3 and TRBJ2-1, is GAGVSQTPSNKVTEKGKYVELRCDPISGHTALYWYRQSLGQGPEFLIYFQGTGAADDSGLPNDRFFAVRPEGSVSTLKIQRTERGDSAVYLCASSLRKGARNEQFFGPGTRLTVL.

This clonotype showed up many times. V usage is TRBV6-2 or TRBV6-3 and J usage is TRBJ2-1, with unresolved D. The length of the CDR3 is 13 residues. CDR1 and CDR2 from the germline V gene are MNHEY and SVGEGT. V gave up 7 bases and J gave up 9 bases, with 16 bases separating them. The CDR3: CASIPAPTSEQFF. In DNA form, the CDR3 reads TGTGCCAGCATCCCCGCCCCTACGAGTGAGCAGTTCTTC.

With respect to this clonotype: This may stem from a read error, because a much larger clone lies one nucleotide away. This chain connects TRBV20-1 to TRBJ2-5; D is uncertain. Germline assignment: CDR1 DFQATT and CDR2 SNEGSKA (reference sequence). This CDR3 spans 15 amino acids. CDR3 sequence: CSARDRLGSQEAQYF. The CDR3 coding sequence is TGCAGTGCTAGAGACAGATTAGGCAGCCAAGAGGCCCAGTACTTC.

The table lists this clonotype with a few counts. The junction shows a germline mismatch at one end, possibly a read error. This sequence joins TRBV27 and TRBJ2-7, with 7 bases fitting TRBD1. This CDR3 contains 12 residues. The germline V gene encodes CDR1 MNHEY and CDR2 SMNVEV (reference sequence). CDR3 residues: CASRFTGVEQDF. The CDR3 DNA is TGTGCCAGCAGGTTTACAGGGGTCGAGCAGGACTTC.

This clonotype was detected ten times or more. The rearrangement uses TRBV12-3 or TRBV12-4 and TRBJ1-1; a possible D gene is TRBD1 (5 bases). The CDR3 loop spans 13 amino acids. V was clipped by 9 bases and J by 3 bases, with 14 bases between them. The DNA of the CDR3 is TGTGCCAGTTATCTAGGGGATTACACTGAAGCTTTCTTT. As protein: CASYLGDYTEAFF.

This clonotype was recorded at least ten times. V gene TRBV10-3 combines with J gene TRBJ1-4; D uncertain. The V end was cut by 0 bases, the J end by 8 bases, with 13 bases between. Germline V gives CDR1 ENHRY, CDR2 SYGVKD. This CDR3 comprises 15 residues. The CDR3 spells CAISESGPDQEKLFF. The CDR3, as DNA: TGTGCCATCAGTGAGTCGGGTCCCGACCAGGAAAAACTGTTTTTT.